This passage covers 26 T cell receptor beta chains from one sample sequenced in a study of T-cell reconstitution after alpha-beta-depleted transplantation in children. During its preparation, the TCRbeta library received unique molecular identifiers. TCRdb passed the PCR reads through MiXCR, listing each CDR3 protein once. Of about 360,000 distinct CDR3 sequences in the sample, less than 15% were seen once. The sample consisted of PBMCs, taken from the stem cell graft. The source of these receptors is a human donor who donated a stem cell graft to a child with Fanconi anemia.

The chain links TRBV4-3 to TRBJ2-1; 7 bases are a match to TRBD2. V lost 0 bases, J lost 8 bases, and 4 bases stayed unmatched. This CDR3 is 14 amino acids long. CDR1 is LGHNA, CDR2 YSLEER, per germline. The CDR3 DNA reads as TGCGCCAGCAGCCAAGATGGGAGGGCGGATGAGCAGTTCTTC. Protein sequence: CASSQDGRADEQFF.

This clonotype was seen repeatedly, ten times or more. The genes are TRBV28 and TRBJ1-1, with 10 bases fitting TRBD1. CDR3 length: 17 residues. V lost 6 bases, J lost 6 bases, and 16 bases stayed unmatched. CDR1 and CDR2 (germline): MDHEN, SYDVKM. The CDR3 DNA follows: TGTGCCAGCAGCCAACGTTTGGTCGGACAGGGGGATGCTGAAGCTTTCTTT. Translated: CASSQRLVGQGDAEAFF.

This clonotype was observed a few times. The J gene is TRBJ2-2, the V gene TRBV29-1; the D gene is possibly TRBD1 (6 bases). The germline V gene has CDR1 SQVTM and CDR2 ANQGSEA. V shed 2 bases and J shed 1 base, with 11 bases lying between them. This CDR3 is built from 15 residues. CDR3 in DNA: TGCAGCGTTGAACTACAGGGTATGAACACCGGGGAGCTGTTTTTT. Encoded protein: CSVELQGMNTGELFF.

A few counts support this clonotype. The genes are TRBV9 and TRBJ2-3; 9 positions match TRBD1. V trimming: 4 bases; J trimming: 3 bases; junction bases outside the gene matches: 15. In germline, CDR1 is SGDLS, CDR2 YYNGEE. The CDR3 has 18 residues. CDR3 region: CASSSQSRTGAVTDTQYF. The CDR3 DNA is TGTGCCAGCAGCTCCCAATCGAGGACAGGGGCCGTAACAGATACGCAGTATTTT.

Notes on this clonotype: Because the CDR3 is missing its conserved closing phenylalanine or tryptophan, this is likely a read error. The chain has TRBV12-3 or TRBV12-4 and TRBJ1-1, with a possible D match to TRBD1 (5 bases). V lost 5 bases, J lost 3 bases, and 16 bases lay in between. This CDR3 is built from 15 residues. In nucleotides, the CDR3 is TGTGCCAGCAGTCCTCCGGGGGGGACTTACACTGAAGCTTTCCTT. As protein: CASSPPGGTYTEAFL.

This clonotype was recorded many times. The CDR3 region has the DNA TGTGCCAGCAGCTTGGGGGACGCAAGAACAGATACGCAGTATTTT. Translation gives CASSLGDARTDTQYF. V is TRBV5-5 and J is TRBJ2-3; D may correspond to TRBD1 or TRBD2 (5 bases each). The CDR3 covers 15 residues. Germline loops: CDR1 SGHKS, CDR2 YYEKEE (reference sequence). Trimming stripped 0 bases from V and 3 bases from J, with 11 bases between.

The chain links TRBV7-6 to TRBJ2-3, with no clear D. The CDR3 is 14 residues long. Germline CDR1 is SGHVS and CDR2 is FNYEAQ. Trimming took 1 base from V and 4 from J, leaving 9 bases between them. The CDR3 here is CASSLGARADTQYF. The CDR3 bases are TGTGCCAGCAGCTTAGGAGCTCGTGCAGATACGCAGTATTTT.

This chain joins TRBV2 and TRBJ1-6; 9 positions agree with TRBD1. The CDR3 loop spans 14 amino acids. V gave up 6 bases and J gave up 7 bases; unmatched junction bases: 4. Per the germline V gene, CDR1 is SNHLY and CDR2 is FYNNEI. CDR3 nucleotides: TGTGCCAGCAGGCAGGACAGGGGCAATTCACCCCTCCACTTT. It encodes CASRQDRGNSPLHF.

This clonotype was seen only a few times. The CDR3 reads CASSQQGRGRQETQYF. CDR3 DNA: TGTGCCAGCAGTCAGCAGGGCAGGGGGAGACAAGAGACCCAGTACTTC. V is TRBV12-3 or TRBV12-4 and J is TRBJ2-5; 7 positions match TRBD1. This CDR3 has 16 amino acids. V shed 5 bases, J shed 2 bases, and the junction held 11 bases outside the gene matches.

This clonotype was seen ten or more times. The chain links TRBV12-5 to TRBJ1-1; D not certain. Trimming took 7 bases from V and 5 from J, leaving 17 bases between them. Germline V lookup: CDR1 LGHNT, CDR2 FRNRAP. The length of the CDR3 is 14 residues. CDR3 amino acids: CASALGGLTTEAFF. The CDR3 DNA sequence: TGTGCTAGTGCCCTGGGAGGGTTGACAACTGAAGCTTTCTTT.

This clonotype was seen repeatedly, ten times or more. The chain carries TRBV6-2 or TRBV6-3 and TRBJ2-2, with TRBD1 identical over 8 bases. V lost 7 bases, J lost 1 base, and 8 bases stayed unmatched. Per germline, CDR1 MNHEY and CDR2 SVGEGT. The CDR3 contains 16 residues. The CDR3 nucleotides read TGTGCCAGCAAAAAGTCCGGGACAGGGAACACCGGGGAGCTGTTTTTT. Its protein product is CASKKSGTGNTGELFF.

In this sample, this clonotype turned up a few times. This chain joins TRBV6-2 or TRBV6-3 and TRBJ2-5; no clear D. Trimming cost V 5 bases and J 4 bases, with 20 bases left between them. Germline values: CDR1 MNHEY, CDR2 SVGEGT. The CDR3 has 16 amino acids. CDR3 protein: CASSALPPGQRETQYF. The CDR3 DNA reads TGTGCCAGCAGTGCCTTACCCCCGGGCCAGCGAGAGACCCAGTACTTC.

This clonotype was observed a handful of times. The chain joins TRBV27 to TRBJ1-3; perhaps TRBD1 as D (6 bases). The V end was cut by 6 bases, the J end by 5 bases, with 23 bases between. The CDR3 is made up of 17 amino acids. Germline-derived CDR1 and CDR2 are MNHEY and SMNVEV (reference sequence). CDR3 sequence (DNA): TGTGCCAGCAGCAGTTCTGGGGAAACGGGGGCTAGAAACACCATATATTTT. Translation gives CASSSSGETGARNTIYF.

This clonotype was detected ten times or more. CDR3 sequence reads: CASRLEGPTDTQYF. CDR3 nucleotides: TGTGCCAGTAGATTAGAGGGTCCGACAGATACGCAGTATTTT. V and J are TRBV19 and TRBJ2-3, with D tentatively TRBD2 (5 bases). The V end lost 6 bases, the J end lost 3 bases, and 13 bases lay between the germline ends. Germline CDR1 reads LNHDA; CDR2 reads SQIVND (reference sequence). This CDR3 is 14 amino acids long.

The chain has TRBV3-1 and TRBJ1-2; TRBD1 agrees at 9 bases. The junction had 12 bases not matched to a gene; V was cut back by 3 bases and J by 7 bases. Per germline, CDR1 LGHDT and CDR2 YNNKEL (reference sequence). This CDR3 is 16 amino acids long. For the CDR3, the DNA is TGTGCCAGCAGCCATAAAGGACAGGGGTTTCCGCGTGGCTACACCTTC. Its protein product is CASSHKGQGFPRGYTF.

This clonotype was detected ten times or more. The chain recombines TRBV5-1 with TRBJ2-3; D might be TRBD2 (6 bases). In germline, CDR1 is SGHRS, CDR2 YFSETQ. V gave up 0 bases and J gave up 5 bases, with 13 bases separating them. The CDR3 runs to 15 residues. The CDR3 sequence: CASSLVGGKIDTQYF. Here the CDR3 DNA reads TGCGCCAGCAGCTTGGTTGGGGGGAAAATAGATACGCAGTATTTT.

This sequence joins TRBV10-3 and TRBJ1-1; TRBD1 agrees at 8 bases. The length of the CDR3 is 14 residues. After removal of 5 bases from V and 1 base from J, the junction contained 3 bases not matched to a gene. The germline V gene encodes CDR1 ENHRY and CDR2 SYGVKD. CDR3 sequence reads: CAISLDRANTEAFF. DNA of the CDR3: TGTGCCATCAGTTTGGACAGGGCGAACACTGAAGCTTTCTTT.

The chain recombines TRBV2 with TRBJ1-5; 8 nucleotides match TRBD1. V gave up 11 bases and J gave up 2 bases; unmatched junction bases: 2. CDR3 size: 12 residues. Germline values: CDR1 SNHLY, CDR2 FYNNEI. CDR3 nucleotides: TGTGCCCTGGGACAGGGCAATCAGCCCCAGCATTTT. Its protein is CALGQGNQPQHF.

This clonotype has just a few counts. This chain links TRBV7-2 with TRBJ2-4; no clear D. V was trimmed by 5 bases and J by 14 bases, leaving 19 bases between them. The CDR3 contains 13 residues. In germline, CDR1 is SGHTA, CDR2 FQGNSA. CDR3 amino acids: CASSKILIPPEYF. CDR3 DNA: TGTGCCAGCAGCAAAATCCTCATCCCTCCCGAGTACTTC. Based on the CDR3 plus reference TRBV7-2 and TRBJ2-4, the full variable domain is GAGVSQSPSNKVTEKGKDVELRCDPISGHTALYWYRQSLGQGLEFLIYFQGNSAPDKSGLPSDRFSAERTGGSVSTLTIQRTQQEDSAVYLCASSKILIPPEYFGAGTRLSVL.

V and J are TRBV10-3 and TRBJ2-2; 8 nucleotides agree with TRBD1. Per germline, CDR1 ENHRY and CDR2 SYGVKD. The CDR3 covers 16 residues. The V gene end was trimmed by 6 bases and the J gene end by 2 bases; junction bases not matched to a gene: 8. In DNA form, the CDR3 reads TGTGCCATCAGAGACCAAGACAGGGGAAACACCGGGGAGCTGTTTTTT. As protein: CAIRDQDRGNTGELFF.

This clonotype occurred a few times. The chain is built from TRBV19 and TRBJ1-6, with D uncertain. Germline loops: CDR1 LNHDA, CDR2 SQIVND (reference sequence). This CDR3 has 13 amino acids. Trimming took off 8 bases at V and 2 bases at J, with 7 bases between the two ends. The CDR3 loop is CASGRTYNSPLHF. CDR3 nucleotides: TGTGCCAGTGGGCGAACCTATAATTCACCCCTCCACTTT.

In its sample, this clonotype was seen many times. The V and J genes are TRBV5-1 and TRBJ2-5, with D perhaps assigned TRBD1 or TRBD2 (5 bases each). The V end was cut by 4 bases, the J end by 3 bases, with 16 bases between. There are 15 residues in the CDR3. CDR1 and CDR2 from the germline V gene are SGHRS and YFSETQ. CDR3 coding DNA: TGCGCCAGCAGCGTTACGGGGCAGGGAGAAGAGACCCAGTACTTC. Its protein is CASSVTGQGEETQYF.

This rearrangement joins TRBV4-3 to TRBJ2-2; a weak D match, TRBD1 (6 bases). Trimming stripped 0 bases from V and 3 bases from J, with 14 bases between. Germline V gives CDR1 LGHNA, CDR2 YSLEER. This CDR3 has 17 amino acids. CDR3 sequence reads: CASSQDPPDSYTGELFF. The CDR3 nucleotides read TGCGCCAGCAGCCAAGACCCCCCGGACAGTTACACCGGGGAGCTGTTTTTT.

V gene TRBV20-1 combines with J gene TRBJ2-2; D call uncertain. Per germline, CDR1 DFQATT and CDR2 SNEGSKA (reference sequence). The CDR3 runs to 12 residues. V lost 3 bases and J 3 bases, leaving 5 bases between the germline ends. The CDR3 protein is CSASGYTGELFF. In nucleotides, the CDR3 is TGCAGTGCTAGTGGGTACACCGGGGAGCTGTTTTTT.

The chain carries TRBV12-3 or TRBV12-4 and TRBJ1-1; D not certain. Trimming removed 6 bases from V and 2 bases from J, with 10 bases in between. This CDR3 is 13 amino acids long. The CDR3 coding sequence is TGTGCCAGCAGGTTAAGTGACAACACTGAAGCTTTCTTT. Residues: CASRLSDNTEAFF.

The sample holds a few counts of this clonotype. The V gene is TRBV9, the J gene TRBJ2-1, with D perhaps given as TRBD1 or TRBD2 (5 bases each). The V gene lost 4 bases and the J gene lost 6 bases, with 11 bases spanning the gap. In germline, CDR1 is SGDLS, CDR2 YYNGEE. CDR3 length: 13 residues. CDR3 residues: CASSLGTTNEQFF. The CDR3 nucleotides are TGTGCCAGCAGCCTCGGGACCACCAATGAGCAGTTCTTC.